Listed here is a single TCR beta chain. The V and J ends lost 3 bases and 9 bases respectively, with 9 bases between them. Per the germline V gene, CDR1 is SGHRS and CDR2 is YFSETQ. CDR3 length equals 11 residues. The data originate from a study of blood T cell repertoires in COVID-19. Looking at the study overall: Sites in the United States, Italy and Spain provided acute and convalescent COVID-19 samples. In each case, the material was cDNA or gDNA derived from T cells, B-cell-depleted T cells, or PBMCs.

Authors' processing steps: Scientists estimated how many nucleated cells there were by amplifying reference gene primers. The assay was immunoSEQ multiplex PCR, and TCRdb's table has in-frame clones only and misses some. V and J calls plus clone size are reproduced from that table; the DNA served to infer D and trimming. The sample includes 160,000 or so clones, 84% of them seen just once. The V call is TRBV5-1, the J call TRBJ1-1, with D perhaps TRBD1 (6 bases). The sequence derives from a woman in her forties or fifties with acute or convalescent COVID-19. Sequenced input: peripheral blood. Here the CDR3 DNA reads TGCGCCAGCAGCTCGGACAGAAAAGCTTTCTTT. Amino acid sequence: CASSSDRKAFF. Drawing the rest from reference TRBV5-1 and TRBJ1-1, the complete variable domain is KAGVTQTPRYLIKTRGQQVTLSCSPISGHRSVSWYQQTPGQGLQFLFEYFSETQRNKGNFPGRFSGRQFSNSRSEMNVSTLELGDSALYLCASSSDRKAFFGQGTRLTVV.